This T cell receptor (beta chain) was recorded in a study of T cell responses to AZD1222 COVID-19 vaccine. Study-wide results and caveats: There were mostly white British donors and more females than males, and clonal diversity was possibly underestimated. The study found vaccine-associated CD4 TCRs spanning spike, dominant at 160-218 and 743-854.

This CDR3 is 14 amino acids long. V lost 3 bases, J lost 1 base, and 9 bases lay in between. CDR1 MNHEY and CDR2 SMNVEV come from the germline V gene (reference sequence). TCRdb's table, derived via immunoSEQ multiplex PCR, lists solely in-frame clones and lacks some. Counted here are under 150,000 clones, about 91% occurring once; the ten biggest clones make up around 3.5%. Worth noting for this clone: Antigen unknown.

Recipients boosted at about 4 weeks or about 12 weeks are pooled. This material consisted of peripheral blood, taken 28 days after the second AZD1222 dose. This rearrangement joins TRBV27 to TRBJ1-1; tentatively, D is TRBD1 (6 bases). The origin of this receptor is an adult who received the AZD1222 COVID-19 vaccine. This CDR3 is CASSLYRENTEAFF. The CDR3 nucleotides are TGTGCCAGCAGTTTGTACAGGGAGAACACTGAAGCTTTCTTT.